The 24 T cell receptor beta chains below come from one sample, sequenced in a study of cytomegalovirus exposure and HLA in healthy donors. A multiplex PCR was run with 60 Vbeta primers and 13 Jbeta primers. The assay was immunoSEQ multiplex PCR, and TCRdb's table has in-frame clones only and misses some. This sample has 150,000 to 200,000 clones, with about 80% found just once. The sequencing sample was made of PBMCs. The receptors stem from a woman aged 25 to 45 in good health and CMV-seronegative.

The V gene is TRBV7-2, the J gene TRBJ2-3; D is possibly TRBD2 (8 bases). Germline V CDR1 and CDR2: SGHTA, FQGNSA. The CDR3 consists of 16 residues. V was cut by 6 bases and J by 3 bases, with 19 bases left in between. This CDR3 is CASRPGGGQRTDTQYF. CDR3 DNA: TGTGCCAGCAGACCCGGGGGGGGACAGCGAACAGATACGCAGTATTTT.

The genes are TRBV7-6 and TRBJ2-2, with 9 bases fitting TRBD2. CDR1 is SGHVS, CDR2 FNYEAQ, per germline. V was clipped by 1 base and J by 4 bases; unmatched bases: 4. The CDR3 extends over 16 amino acids. The CDR3 DNA reads as TGTGCCAGCAGCTTAGAGGGAGCGGGAGGCACCGGGGAGCTGTTTTTT. It yields the protein CASSLEGAGGTGELFF. Using reference TRBV7-6 and TRBJ2-2 for the parts outside the CDR3, the full variable domain is GAGVSQSPRYKVTKRGQDVALRCDPISGHVSLYWYRQALGQGPEFLTYFNYEAQQDKSGLPNDRFSAERPEGSISTLTIQRTEQRDSAMYRCASSLEGAGGTGELFFGEGSRLTVL.

The chain employs TRBV5-6 and TRBJ2-2, with TRBD2 matching 8 bases. Germline-derived CDR1 and CDR2 are SGHDT and YYEEEE. J was trimmed by 4 bases and V by 5 bases; bases with no gene match: 4. This CDR3 has 14 amino acids. Here the CDR3 DNA reads TGTGCCAGCAGACCGCGGGGGGCCACCGGGGAGCTGTTTTTT. Translating it yields CASRPRGATGELFF.

V gene TRBV28 combines with J gene TRBJ1-1; tentatively, D is TRBD1 (5 bases). Germline lookup yields CDR1 MDHEN and CDR2 SYDVKM. Between the trimmed V and J ends, which lost 9 bases and 0 bases, there was a span of 14 bases. This CDR3 has 14 residues. The DNA of the CDR3 is TGTGCCAGTCAGGACACCAGCATGAACACTGAAGCTTTCTTT. As protein: CASQDTSMNTEAFF.

The chain is built from TRBV5-6 and TRBJ2-3; 7 bases fit TRBD1. The length of the CDR3 is 17 residues. V shed 1 base and J 2 bases; nucleotides not matched to a gene: 10. From germline, CDR1 is SGHDT and CDR2 YYEEEE. Written as DNA, the CDR3 is TGTGCCAGCAGCTTGCCCCAGGGACAGTATTTCACAGATACGCAGTATTTT. As protein: CASSLPQGQYFTDTQYF.

This clone was counted between two and nine times. V is TRBV6-5 and J is TRBJ2-7; TRBD1 might be the D (5 bases). V was cut by 5 bases and J by 1 base, with 12 bases left in between. This CDR3 comprises 14 residues. The germline V gene encodes CDR1 MNHEY and CDR2 SVGAGI. CDR3 amino acids: CASSVDRISYEQYF. CDR3 DNA sequence: TGTGCCAGCAGTGTCGACAGAATTTCCTACGAGCAGTACTTC.

This chain connects TRBV28 to TRBJ2-7, with D tentatively TRBD1 (6 bases). V was shortened by 7 bases and J by 1 base, with 14 bases between the two germline ends. Germline CDR1 MDHEN, CDR2 SYDVKM. The CDR3 is 14 residues long. CDR3 bases: TGTGCCAGCACTACTTCAAGGGGGTCCTACGAGCAGTACTTC. Protein product: CASTTSRGSYEQYF.

This clone was counted a single time. The CDR3 bases are TGCGCCAGCAGCGGACCGGGACTAGCGGGAGTTCTTACCTACGAGCAGTACTTC. It encodes CASSGPGLAGVLTYEQYF. The rearrangement uses TRBV5-1 and TRBJ2-7; 14 bases agree with TRBD2. Per germline, CDR1 SGHRS and CDR2 YFSETQ. The CDR3 totals 18 residues. The junction had 11 bases not matched to a gene; V was cut back by 4 bases and J by 2 bases.

CDR3: CASSPMGDNGYTF. CDR3 in DNA: TGTGCCAGCTCACCAATGGGGGACAATGGCTACACCTTC. V and J are TRBV18 and TRBJ1-2; tentatively, D is TRBD1 (6 bases). V lost 2 bases to trimming and J lost 6 bases, with 10 bases between them. This CDR3 is 13 amino acids long. CDR1 is KGHSH, CDR2 LQKENI, per germline. Combining the CDR3 with reference TRBV18 and TRBJ1-2 gives the whole variable domain NAGVMQNPRHLVRRRGQEARLRCSPMKGHSHVYWYRQLPEEGLKFMVYLQKENIIDESGMPKERFSAEFPKEGPSILRIQQVVRGDSAAYFCASSPMGDNGYTFGSGTRLTVV.

This clone was found once. The chain joins TRBV5-6 to TRBJ1-1, with D maybe TRBD1 (5 bases). V was trimmed by 4 bases and J by 8 bases, leaving 18 bases between them. The CDR3 runs to 14 residues. CDR1 and CDR2 (germline): SGHDT, YYEEEE. The CDR3 spells CASSTFLSTGEAFF. The DNA for the CDR3 is TGTGCCAGCAGCACGTTCCTCAGCACAGGAGAAGCTTTCTTT.

The rearrangement uses TRBV9 and TRBJ2-5; 8 nucleotides line up with TRBD2. This CDR3 has 14 amino acids. J lost 3 bases, V lost 5 bases, and 6 bases had no gene match. The germline V gene has CDR1 SGDLS and CDR2 YYNGEE. The CDR3 sequence: CASSPRGLEETQYF. CDR3 bases: TGTGCCAGCAGTCCAAGGGGACTAGAAGAGACCCAGTACTTC. Based on the CDR3 plus reference TRBV9 and TRBJ2-5, the full variable domain is DSGVTQTPKHLITATGQRVTLRCSPRSGDLSVYWYQQSLDQGLQFLIQYYNGEERAKGNILERFSAQQFPDLHSELNLSSLELGDSALYFCASSPRGLEETQYFGPGTRLLVL.

The V call is TRBV18, the J call TRBJ1-3; D not certain. Per the germline V gene, CDR1 is KGHSH and CDR2 is LQKENI. V was cut by 3 bases and J by 4 bases, with 4 bases left in between. The CDR3 sequence is 12 residues long. DNA for the CDR3: TGTGCCAGCTCACCCGAGGGAAACACCATATATTTT. It encodes CASSPEGNTIYF.

The chain links TRBV7-9 to TRBJ2-1; TRBD2 matches 11 bases. V lost 5 bases, J lost 8 bases, and 8 bases stayed unmatched. CDR1 is SEHNR and CDR2 is FQNEAQ in the germline V gene (reference sequence). There are 15 residues in the CDR3. The CDR3 nucleotides are TGTGCCAGCAGCCTACTAGCGGGAGTAGGTGATGAGCAGTTCTTC. Protein sequence: CASSLLAGVGDEQFF.

V and J are TRBV27 and TRBJ2-3, with D possibly matching TRBD2 (6 bases). The V gene's germline CDR1 is MNHEY and CDR2 SMNVEV (reference sequence). The germline V and J ends were trimmed by 4 bases and 2 bases, with 16 bases remaining between them. This CDR3 is 16 amino acids long. The CDR3: CASSSRSGGVTDTQYF. The DNA of the CDR3 is TGTGCCAGCAGTTCACGGTCCGGAGGGGTCACAGATACGCAGTATTTT.

The chain carries TRBV19 and TRBJ2-1, with D perhaps matching TRBD1 (6 bases). Trimming removed 10 bases at V and 6 bases at J, with 22 bases between. Per germline, CDR1 LNHDA and CDR2 SQIVND (reference sequence). This CDR3 is 15 amino acids long. CDR3 region: CATAQGRRVGNEQFF. CDR3 bases: TGTGCCACCGCACAGGGTCGTCGTGTAGGCAATGAGCAGTTCTTC.

In its sample, this clone was seen once. The CDR3 DNA reads TGCGCCAGCAGCTTGAGACAGATCACCATCGGCGGGGAGCTGTTTTTT. Its translation: CASSLRQITIGGELFF. V gene TRBV5-1 combines with J gene TRBJ2-2, with TRBD1 as a possible D gene (5 bases). The ends were cut back, 1 base at V and 7 bases at J, with 17 bases in the middle. Germline CDR1 reads SGHRS; CDR2 reads YFSETQ. The CDR3 loop spans 16 amino acids.

This chain joins TRBV6-5 and TRBJ1-1; D call uncertain. This CDR3 comprises 14 residues. With 0 bases removed from V and 3 bases from J, the gap between germline ends came to 8 bases. Germline CDR1 is MNHEY and CDR2 is SVGAGI. The DNA for the CDR3 is TGTGCCAGCAGTTACTCAGGGAGGGACACTGAAGCTTTCTTT. The encoded protein is CASSYSGRDTEAFF.

The chain joins TRBV4-1 to TRBJ2-6; 12 bases line up with TRBD1. This CDR3 spans 18 amino acids. V shed 6 bases, J shed 3 bases, and the junction held 9 bases outside the gene matches. Germline CDR1 and CDR2: MGHRA and YSYEKL. CDR3 in amino acids: CASRGRDRGPGGANVLTF. The CDR3 coding sequence is TGCGCCAGCAGGGGCCGGGACAGGGGGCCCGGTGGGGCCAACGTCCTGACTTTC.

The chain recombines TRBV7-9 with TRBJ2-7; perhaps TRBD2 as D (6 bases). V lost 4 bases, J lost 3 bases, and 22 bases lay in between. This CDR3 region has 17 residues. CDR1 is SEHNR and CDR2 is FQNEAQ in the germline V gene (reference sequence). CDR3 nucleotides: TGTGCCAGCAGCTCGTCCCCGGGGGAGTCCCACTACTACGAGCAGTACTTC. Its protein product is CASSSSPGESHYYEQYF.

The chain carries TRBV5-8 and TRBJ1-1; 7 bases line up with TRBD1. Germline V CDR1 and CDR2: SGHTS, YDEGEE. Trimming cost V 1 base and J 5 bases; bases outside gene matches: 8. CDR3 length: 15 amino acids. CDR3 bases: TGTGCCAGCAGCTTGCCGTCAGGGGGTAGAACTGAAGCTTTCTTT. Translated: CASSLPSGGRTEAFF.

The rearrangement joins TRBV28 to TRBJ1-1, with 9 bases aligning to TRBD1. CDR3 length equals 16 residues. The V gene end was trimmed by 2 bases and the J gene end by 9 bases; junction bases not matched to a gene: 13. Per germline, CDR1 MDHEN and CDR2 SYDVKM. CDR3 in amino acids: CASSLEGQGLFGKAFF. In nucleotides, the CDR3 is TGTGCCAGCAGTTTAGAGGGACAGGGCCTCTTTGGAAAAGCTTTCTTT.

V gene TRBV21-1 combines with J gene TRBJ2-7; the table's D call of TRBD2 was not tested on the DNA. TRBV21-1 corresponds to a pseudogene. CDR3 length: 10 residues. The CDR3 DNA is TGTGCCAGCACTTACTACGAGCAGTACTTC. It codes for CASTYYEQYF.

The J gene is TRBJ1-6, the V gene TRBV4-3; the match to TRBD1 covers 7 bases. Trimming cost V 4 bases and J 7 bases; bases outside gene matches: 13. This CDR3 is built from 17 residues. Germline V gene data show CDR1 as LGHNA and CDR2 as YSLEER. The CDR3, as DNA: TGCGCCAGCAGCCGAGGATGGGCGAGGGGGCAAAATTCACCCCTCCACTTT. It is translated as CASSRGWARGQNSPLHF.

This chain connects TRBV5-4 to TRBJ1-6; 7 bases fit TRBD1. The ends lost 4 bases at V and 2 bases at J; junction bases unmatched: 15. Germline CDR1 and CDR2: SGHNT and YYREEE (reference sequence). The CDR3 runs 19 residues. In DNA, the CDR3 is TGTGCCAGCAGCCCGTCCCTTGTAACAGGGGTCGCCTATAATTCACCCCTCCACTTT. This codes for CASSPSLVTGVAYNSPLHF.